This T cell receptor beta chain came from a study of glioma-infiltrating T cells. Overall study results and limits: Only very few CDR3 sequences appeared in both tissue and blood. Above-expected tissue-blood divergence occurred in all gliomas, most in low-grade ones.

On this clonotype itself: Its antigen is still unknown.

Amplification of TCR alpha and beta CDR3 regions from RNA used iRepertoire nested multiplex PCR. TCRdb reanalysed the multiplex PCR reads using MiXCR and keeps one entry per CDR3 protein. The data show over 140,000 distinct CDR3 sequences, about 39% seen once. The TCR sequence derives from a human donor with low-grade glioma or glioblastoma, undergoing nonglioma brain surgery, or in good health (not recorded which). The specimen sequenced was glioma tissue, nonneoplastic brain tissue, or PBMCs (not recorded which).

CDR3 sequence reads: CASISGPTGELFF. In DNA form, the CDR3 reads TGTGCCAGCATATCCGGCCCGACCGGGGAGCTGTTTTTT. This chain joins TRBV28 and TRBJ2-2; D gene unclear. The CDR3 runs 13 residues. Trimming removed 7 bases from V and 5 bases from J, with 11 bases in between. Germline CDR1 MDHEN, CDR2 SYDVKM.